The present TCR beta chain was sequenced within a study of T cell responses to AZD1222 COVID-19 vaccine. Study at large: It was second doses at about 4 or about 12 weeks that were pooled.

The CDR3 extends over 12 amino acids. Germline CDR1 and CDR2: MNHGY and SVAAGI. Trimming at V came to 8 bases and at J to 8 bases, leaving 8 bases not matched to a gene. For this clone: As yet, its antigen is unknown.

The assay was immunoSEQ multiplex PCR, and TCRdb's table has in-frame clones only and misses some. The data hold some 130,000 clones, with roughly nine tenths observed a single time. Study-level results: Spike-specific TCR depth and breadth grew after two AZD1222 doses. Possibly, clonal diversity was underestimated; donors were largely white British and included more females. Unmutated regions of variants are reportedly targeted by nearly half of spike-specific TCRs.

The TCR comes from an adult in good health. The rearrangement links TRBV6-9 to TRBJ1-2, with TRBD1 matching 7 bases. The sample was peripheral blood, taken on day 0 of AZD1222 vaccination. The CDR3 loop is CASPRQGGGYTF. The CDR3 DNA reads as TGTGCCAGCCCGAGACAGGGAGGGGGCTACACCTTC.